The 10 T cell receptor beta chains below all came from one sample that was sequenced in a study of CD8+ T cells in alopecia areata. Sequencing relied on a cDNA template that was reverse transcribed from extracted RNA. Data came from immunoSEQ multiplex PCR; TCRdb stores just in-frame clones and leaves some out. The table includes some 130,000 clones, about 60% detected once. The sample was CD4+ T cells sorted from blood, taken at week 0. These receptor sequences come from a human donor with alopecia areata.

The rearrangement joins TRBV18 to TRBJ1-5; D remains unclear. From germline, CDR1 is KGHSH and CDR2 LQKENI. V lost 6 bases and J lost 1, with 7 bases in between. The CDR3 has 13 amino acids. The CDR3 loop reads CASSPESNQPQHF. The CDR3 nucleotides are TGTGCCAGCTCCCCAGAGAGCAATCAGCCCCAGCATTTT.

J is TRBJ2-5 and V is TRBV2; D is uncertain. CDR1 is SNHLY and CDR2 is FYNNEI in the germline V gene. V was trimmed by 4 bases and J by 5 bases, leaving 8 bases between them. The CDR3 length is 12 residues. CDR3 region: CASSAPLETQYF. CDR3 bases: TGTGCCAGCAGTGCCCCTCTCGAGACCCAGTACTTC.

This chain uses TRBV25-1 with TRBJ1-2; D gene uncertain. Trimming left V 6 bases short and J 8 bases short, with 13 bases between. Germline-derived CDR1 and CDR2 are MGHDK and SYGVNS. The CDR3 contains 12 residues. CDR3 in DNA: TGTGCCAGCAGCGCCCGCAACTGGGGCTACACCTTC. It is translated as CASSARNWGYTF.

This clone has ten or more counts. The genes are TRBV11-2 and TRBJ2-3, with D possibly matching TRBD2 (6 bases). Germline loops: CDR1 SGHAT, CDR2 FQNNGV. The CDR3 totals 14 residues. Trimming took off 7 bases at V and 6 bases at J, with 17 bases between the two ends. In DNA form, the CDR3 reads TGTGCCAGCAAAGAGCGGGTCCTCATGGATACGCAGTATTTT. Translation: CASKERVLMDTQYF.

This clone has only a few counts. The chain combines TRBV6-1 with TRBJ2-2; D is ambiguous. Germline CDR1 and CDR2: MNHNS and SASEGT. The CDR3 loop spans 16 amino acids. Trimming took off 2 bases at V and 2 bases at J, with 12 bases between the two ends. CDR3 in amino acids: CASSEMAWHNTGELFF. CDR3 DNA: TGTGCCAGCAGTGAAATGGCCTGGCACAACACCGGGGAGCTGTTTTTT.

This clone was counted a single time. The chain uses TRBV29-1 and TRBJ1-1; D is uncertain. The CDR3 runs 12 residues. V dropped 5 bases and J dropped 1 base, with 8 bases sitting between them. From germline, CDR1 is SQVTM and CDR2 ANQGSEA. CDR3 in amino acids: CSVHQQNTEAFF. The CDR3 DNA follows: TGCAGCGTTCATCAACAGAACACTGAAGCTTTCTTT.

The chain joins TRBV15 to TRBJ2-1; weak D call: TRBD2 (5 bases). The CDR3 sequence is 15 residues long. Trimming took off 0 bases at V and 8 bases at J, with 14 bases between the two ends. Germline CDR1 is LNHNV and CDR2 is YYDKDF (reference sequence). CDR3 in DNA: TGTGCCACCAGCAGAGATAGCGCCCGACGCGATGAGCAGTTCTTC. As protein: CATSRDSARRDEQFF.

This chain connects TRBV18 to TRBJ1-4, with no clear D. With 6 bases removed from V and 0 bases from J, the gap between germline ends came to 8 bases. Germline CDR1 and CDR2: KGHSH and LQKENI. This CDR3 is built from 14 residues. The CDR3 DNA reads TGTGCCAGCTCCCCCGGAACAACTAATGAAAAACTGTTTTTT. Translation: CASSPGTTNEKLFF.

The genes are TRBV7-9 and TRBJ2-1, with D tentatively TRBD1 (5 bases). Trimming took off 5 bases at V and 3 bases at J, with 20 bases between the two ends. Per germline, CDR1 SEHNR and CDR2 FQNEAQ (reference sequence). This CDR3 is built from 17 residues. CDR3 loop: CASSQGPQSLNYNEQFF. The CDR3 DNA reads TGTGCCAGCAGCCAGGGCCCTCAGAGTCTCAACTACAATGAGCAGTTCTTC.

A few counts support this clone. The chain links TRBV30 to TRBJ2-7; D might be TRBD1 (6 bases). V dropped 2 bases and J dropped 4 bases, with 9 bases sitting between them. The CDR3 covers 12 residues. CDR1 GTSNPN and CDR2 SVGIG come from the germline V gene (reference sequence). CDR3 DNA sequence: TGTGCCTGGAGTCAACAGGGTTACGAGCAGTACTTC. Protein: CAWSQQGYEQYF.